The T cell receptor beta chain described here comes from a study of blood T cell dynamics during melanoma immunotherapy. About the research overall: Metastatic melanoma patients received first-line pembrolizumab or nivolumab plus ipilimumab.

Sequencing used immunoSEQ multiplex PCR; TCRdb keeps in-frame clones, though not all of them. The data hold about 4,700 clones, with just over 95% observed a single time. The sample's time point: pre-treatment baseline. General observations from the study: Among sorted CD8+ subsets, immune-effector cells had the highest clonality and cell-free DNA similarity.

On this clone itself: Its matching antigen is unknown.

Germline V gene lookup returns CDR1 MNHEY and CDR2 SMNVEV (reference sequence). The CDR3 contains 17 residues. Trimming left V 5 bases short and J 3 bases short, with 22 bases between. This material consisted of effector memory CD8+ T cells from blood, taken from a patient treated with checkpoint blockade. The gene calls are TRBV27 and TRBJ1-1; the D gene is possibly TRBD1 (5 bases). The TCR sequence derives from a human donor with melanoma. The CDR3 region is CASSHQSGYKGDTEAFF. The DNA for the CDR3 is TGTGCCAGCAGTCACCAATCCGGTTACAAAGGGGACACTGAAGCTTTCTTT.